This T cell receptor (beta chain) was found in a study of blood T cells in healthy people across ages. V was pared by 9 bases and J by 5 bases, with 20 bases between. The CDR3 runs to 14 residues. Study-level points and caveats: It was held that the diversity estimates obtained from one million T cells were underestimates.

Comments on this clonotype: Its antigen remains unknown.

Next came a second PCR, run for roughly 6 to 11 cycles, which used a sample-barcoded 5' primer along with a J-beta primer mix. TCRdb itself ran the 5' RACE reads through MiXCR, one entry per CDR3 protein. The profile covers roughly 550,000 distinct CDR3 sequences, with approximately 25% appearing a single time and roughly 10% taken by the ten largest. In addition, the sample was reused for a study of T cells of mothers and their children.

The genes are TRBV23-1 and TRBJ2-7; D is perhaps TRBD2 (5 bases). TRBV23-1 carries the ORF label, with uncertain function. This receptor was identified in a boy aged 10-17 years in good health. The sequencing input was blood. CDR3 region: CASKRAPVEDEQYF. The CDR3 DNA reads as TGCGCCAGTAAGAGGGCCCCCGTTGAGGACGAGCAGTACTTC.